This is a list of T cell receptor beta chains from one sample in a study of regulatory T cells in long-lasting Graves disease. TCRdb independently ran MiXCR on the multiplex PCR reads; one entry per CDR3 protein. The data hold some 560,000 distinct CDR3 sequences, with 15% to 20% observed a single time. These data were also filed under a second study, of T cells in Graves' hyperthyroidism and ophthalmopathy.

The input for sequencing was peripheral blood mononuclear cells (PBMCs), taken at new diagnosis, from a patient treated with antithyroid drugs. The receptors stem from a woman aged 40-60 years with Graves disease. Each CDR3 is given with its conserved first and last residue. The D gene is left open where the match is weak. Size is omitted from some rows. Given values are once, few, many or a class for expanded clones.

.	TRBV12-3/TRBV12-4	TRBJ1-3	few	CATQRGVGNTIYF	TGTGCCACTCAAAGGGGGGTTGGAAACACCATATATTTT
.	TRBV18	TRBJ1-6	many	CASSPYPNGQPANSPLHF	TGTGCCAGCTCGCCGTACCCCAACGGACAGCCAGCTAATTCACCCCTCCACTTT
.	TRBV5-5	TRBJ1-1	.	CASSLGLTAGGNTEAFF	TGTGCCAGCAGCTTGGGGTTAACGGCGGGTGGGAACACTGAAGCTTTCTTT
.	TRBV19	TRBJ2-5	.	CASNHPHAPDRNQETQYF	TGTGCCAGTAACCATCCCCACGCCCCTGACAGAAACCAAGAGACCCAGTACTTC
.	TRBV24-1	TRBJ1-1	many	CATSDLGTGAPTEAFF	TGTGCCACCAGTGATTTAGGTACGGGGGCGCCCACTGAAGCTTTCTTT
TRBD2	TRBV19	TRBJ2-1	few	CASSKSGGVLNEQFF	TGTGCCAGTAGTAAAAGCGGGGGGGTGCTCAATGAGCAGTTCTTC
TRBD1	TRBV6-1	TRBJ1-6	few	CASSDRTGGMNSPLHF	TGTGCCAGCAGTGACAGGACAGGGGGAATGAATTCACCCCTCCACTTT
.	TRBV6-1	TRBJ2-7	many	CASSESRAAIYEQYF	TGTGCCAGCAGTGAAAGCAGGGCCGCCATTTACGAGCAGTACTTC
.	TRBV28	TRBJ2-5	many	CASSILRGRETQYF	TGTGCCAGCAGTATCCTCAGGGGCAGGGAAACCCAGTACTTC
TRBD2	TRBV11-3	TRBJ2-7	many	CASSLEGPRGDEQYF	TGTGCCAGCAGCTTAGAGGGACCCCGGGGGGACGAGCAGTACTTC
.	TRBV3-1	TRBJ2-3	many	CASSQGDTQYF	TGTGCCAGCAGCCAAGGGGATACGCAGTATTTT
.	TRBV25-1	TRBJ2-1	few	CASSENGKSYNEQFF	TGTGCCAGCAGTGAAAACGGGAAGTCCTACAATGAGCAGTTCTTC
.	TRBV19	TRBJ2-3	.	CASTPFSSTDTQYF	TGTGCCAGTACCCCCTTTTCTAGCACAGATACGCAGTATTTT
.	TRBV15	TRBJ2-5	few	CATRSGQEETQYF	TGTGCCACCCGGTCTGGGCAGGAAGAGACCCAGTACTTC
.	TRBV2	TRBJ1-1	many	CASSETQLGAFF	TGTGCCAGCAGTGAAACCCAGTTGGGGGCTTTCTTT
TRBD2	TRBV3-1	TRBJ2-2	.	CASSPLGRGVNTGELFF	TGTGCCAGCAGCCCCCTGGGGCGGGGGGTGAACACCGGGGAGCTGTTTTTT
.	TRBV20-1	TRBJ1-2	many	CSASPPGVYGYTF	TGCAGTGCTAGCCCACCGGGAGTCTATGGCTACACCTTC
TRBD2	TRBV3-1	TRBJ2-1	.	CASSLDSGGDEQFF	TGTGCCAGCAGCCTTGATAGCGGGGGCGATGAGCAGTTCTTC
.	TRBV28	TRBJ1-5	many	CASSLSSVGQPQHF	TGTGCCAGCAGTTTAAGTTCAGTGGGCCAGCCCCAGCATTTT
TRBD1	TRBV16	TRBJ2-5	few	CASSHRTGEETQYF	TGTGCCAGCAGCCATCGGACAGGGGAGGAGACCCAGTACTTC
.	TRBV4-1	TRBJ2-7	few	CASSQEVRGLATYEQYF	TGCGCCAGCAGCCAAGAAGTTCGGGGTTTAGCTACCTACGAGCAGTACTTC
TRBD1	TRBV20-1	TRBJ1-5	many	CSARETGGSNQPQHF	TGCAGTGCTAGAGAGACAGGGGGTAGCAATCAGCCCCAGCATTTT
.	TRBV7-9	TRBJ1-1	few	CASSLVGPRAGTEAFF	TGTGCCAGCAGCTTAGTAGGGCCCAGGGCGGGCACTGAAGCTTTCTTT
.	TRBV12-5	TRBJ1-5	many	CASGLVPGSIGNQPQHF	TGTGCTAGTGGTTTGGTCCCCGGGTCCATAGGCAATCAGCCCCAGCATTTT